A single sample gave rise to the 21 T cell receptor beta chains below, sequenced in a study of tissue T cells after allogeneic stem cell transplantation. Data came from immunoSEQ multiplex PCR; TCRdb stores just in-frame clones and leaves some out. The sample records thousands of clones, around 50% being singletons. Time point of the sample: mouse harvest day 7 after allogeneic transplant. Mouse grafts combined 10^7 T-cell-depleted bone marrow cells with 10^6 splenic CD5+ T cells. Sequenced sample: gut tissue. The origin of the receptors is a female BALB/c mouse given C57BL/6 T cells with graft-versus-host disease after an allogeneic hematopoietic cell transplant.

Comment on this clone: The genes are named according to mouse. The observed sequence ends 1 residue before the CDR3 terminus, with the missing tail filled in from the germline J gene. The chain joins TRBV16 to TRBJ2-5, with 10 nucleotides matching TRBD2. The germline V gene encodes CDR1 SGHSA and CDR2 FRNQAP. V lost 4 bases and J lost 5; bases outside the gene matches: 6. This CDR3 is built from 15 residues. Incomplete CDR3 DNA: TGTGCAAGCAGCTCCGCTGGGGGGGCGCCAGACACCCAGTAC. Translating it yields CASSSAGGAPDTQY. The entire CDR3 is CASSSAGGAPDTQYF.

Concerning this clone: These gene names are mouse names. The read ends 1 residue before the CDR3 terminus; that terminus is restored from the germline J gene. This sequence joins TRBV13-1 and TRBJ2-7, with 8 bases fitting TRBD1. The trim removed 5 bases at V and 7 bases at J, leaving 5 bases unmatched. Germline CDR1 and CDR2: NSHNY and SYGAGN. This CDR3 spans 12 amino acids. The CDR3 sequence: CASSPRGREQYF. The CDR3 bases that were read are TGTGCCAGCAGCCCCAGGGGGCGCGAACAGTAC.

Turning to this clone: Gene names follow the mouse nomenclature. Read data end 1 residue before the CDR3 end; the end is taken from the germline J gene. The chain uses TRBV16 and TRBJ2-3; tentatively, D is TRBD1 or TRBD2 (5 bases each). CDR1 is SGHSA, CDR2 FRNQAP, per germline. The V gene lost 0 bases and the J gene lost 4 bases, with 5 bases spanning the gap. This CDR3 spans 13 amino acids. The CDR3 region is CASSLEGPETLYF. The DNA read from the CDR3 is TGTGCAAGCAGCTTAGAGGGACCAGAAACGCTGTAT.

In this sample, this clone turned up a few times. Gene names refer to mouse genes. The read terminates 1 residue before the CDR3 end, so the remaining end is supplied by the germline J gene. The V gene is TRBV3, the J gene TRBJ1-3, with D possibly being TRBD1 (6 bases). The length of the CDR3 is 14 residues. The germline V gene has CDR1 SNHLY and CDR2 FYNGKV (reference sequence). Trimming removed 2 bases at V and 4 bases at J, with 9 bases between. CDR3 region: CASSLQGRGNTLYF. CDR3 DNA, as far as it was read: TGTGCCAGCAGCTTACAGGGGAGGGGAAATACGCTCTAT. Looking up the rest from reference TRBV3 and TRBJ1-3 gives the full variable domain: GPKVLQIPSHQIIDMGQMVTLNCDPVSNHLYFYWYKQILGQQMEFLVNFYNGKVMEKSKLFKDQFSVERPDGSYFTLKIQPTALEDSAVYFCASSLQGRGNTLYFGEGSRLIVV.

This clone came up a few times. Genes and germline come from the mouse. The observed sequence ends 1 residue before the CDR3 terminus, with the missing tail filled in from the germline J gene. The chain combines TRBV3 with TRBJ2-7, with a possible D match to TRBD1 (6 bases). The V gene's germline CDR1 is SNHLY and CDR2 FYNGKV (reference sequence). CDR3 size: 13 residues. V dropped 7 bases and J dropped 2 bases, with 12 bases sitting between them. The covered CDR3 bases are TGTGCCAGCAACTCGGGACAAGCCTATGAACAGTAC. This codes for CASNSGQAYEQY. The entire CDR3 protein reads CASNSGQAYEQYF. Complete variable domain (other parts from reference TRBV3 and TRBJ2-7): GPKVLQIPSHQIIDMGQMVTLNCDPVSNHLYFYWYKQILGQQMEFLVNFYNGKVMEKSKLFKDQFSVERPDGSYFTLKIQPTALEDSAVYFCASNSGQAYEQYFGPGTRLTVL.

The count of this clone is one. Each gene name is a mouse one. The DNA ends 1 residue before the CDR3 does, and the rest of the CDR3 is filled in from the germline J gene. The V and J genes are TRBV13-2 and TRBJ1-1; D possibly corresponds to TRBD1 (6 bases). V lost 4 bases, J lost 0 bases, and 10 bases lay in between. This CDR3 is 14 amino acids long. Germline assignment: CDR1 NNHNN and CDR2 SYGAGS (reference sequence). CDR3 DNA, as far as it was read: TGTGCCAGCGGTCAACAGGGTGCAAACACAGAAGTCTTC. This translates into CASGQQGANTEVF. The whole CDR3 protein is CASGQQGANTEVFF.

Concerning this clone: Genes and germline come from the mouse. The read finishes 1 residue shy of the CDR3 end, and the germline J gene is used to complete it. The rearrangement uses TRBV3 and TRBJ2-3; TRBD2 agrees at 12 bases. CDR1 SNHLY and CDR2 FYNGKV come from the germline V gene (reference sequence). Losses at the gene ends were 3 bases for V and 3 bases for J; bases not matched to a gene: 7. The CDR3 extends over 17 amino acids. The CDR3 sequence is CASSFGLGGGGAETLYF. CDR3 DNA, as far as it was read: TGTGCCAGCAGCTTCGGACTGGGGGGGGGAGGGGCAGAAACGCTGTAT.

This clone has just a few counts. All gene names here are mouse names. The read falls 1 residue short of the CDR3 end, and the missing part is taken from the germline J gene. This sequence joins TRBV20 and TRBJ1-3; no firm D call. The CDR3 runs to 12 residues. CDR1 and CDR2 from the germline V gene are GFQATS and STVNSAI. The sequenced part of the CDR3 DNA is TGTGGGGTCCCAAATTCTGGAAATACGCTCTAT. It specifies CGVPNSGNTLY. The whole CDR3 protein is CGVPNSGNTLYF.

Of note for this clone: Genes and germline are mouse. The read is 1 residue too short to cover the CDR3 end, so that end is filled in from the germline J gene. This chain links TRBV26 with TRBJ2-5; D remains unclear. This CDR3 has 12 residues. V was cut by 1 base and J by 3 bases, with 2 bases left in between. Germline CDR1 and CDR2: KGHPV and FQNQEV (reference sequence). The CDR3: CASSLWQDTQYF. The DNA read from the CDR3 is TGTGCCAGCAGTCTGTGGCAAGACACCCAGTAC.

Of note for this clone: Germline and genes here are mouse. The read stops 1 residue short of the end of the CDR3; the missing end is completed from the germline J gene. The gene calls are TRBV13-3 and TRBJ2-7; D is ambiguous. Germline V gives CDR1 NNHDY, CDR2 SYVADS. The V gene lost 2 bases and the J gene lost 4 bases, with 4 bases spanning the gap. There are 11 residues in the CDR3. CDR3 in amino acids: CASSERYEQYF. The covered CDR3 bases are TGTGCCAGCAGTGAGAGATATGAACAGTAC.

Only a few counts were recorded for this clone. Genes and germline come from the mouse. The read terminates 1 residue ahead of where the CDR3 ends, so the germline J gene completes it. The chain links TRBV13-2 to TRBJ2-5; 9 positions match TRBD2. V lost 1 base, J lost 2 bases, and 2 bases stayed unmatched. Germline lookup yields CDR1 NNHNN and CDR2 SYGAGS (reference sequence). This CDR3 spans 15 amino acids. CDR3 loop: CASGDLGGRQDTQYF. Incomplete CDR3 DNA: TGTGCCAGCGGTGATTTGGGGGGGCGCCAAGACACCCAGTAC.

This clone showed up just a few times. The gene names here belong to mouse. The missing CDR3 end, 1 residue past where the read stops, is filled in from the germline J gene. The rearrangement joins TRBV5 to TRBJ2-7; 7 positions match TRBD1. Trimming at V came to 2 bases and at J to 0 bases, leaving 4 bases not matched to a gene. Germline V gives CDR1 LGHNA, CDR2 YNLKQL (reference sequence). CDR3 length equals 15 residues. The sequenced CDR3 bases are TGTGCCAGCAGCCAACCGGGACAGCTCTCCTATGAACAGTAC. It encodes CASSQPGQLSYEQY. The full CDR3 reads CASSQPGQLSYEQYF.

This clone showed up just a few times. Gene names follow the mouse nomenclature. With the read ending 1 residue before the CDR3 end, the germline J gene is used to fill in that end. This rearrangement joins TRBV5 to TRBJ2-1; tentative D call: TRBD2 (5 bases). CDR3 length equals 15 residues. V gave up 1 base and J gave up 1 base, with 8 bases separating them. Germline V gene data show CDR1 as LGHNA and CDR2 as YNLKQL (reference sequence). Partial CDR3 DNA: TGTGCCAGCAGCCAAGGCTGGGAGAACTATGCTGAGCAGTTC. It translates to CASSQGWENYAEQF. The complete CDR3 reads CASSQGWENYAEQFF.

This clone came up a few times. All gene names here are mouse names. The CDR3 end lies 1 residue beyond the end of the read and is filled in from the germline J gene. The chain uses TRBV26 and TRBJ2-2; a weak D match, TRBD1 (6 bases). The CDR3 runs 14 residues. Germline-derived CDR1 and CDR2 are KGHPV and FQNQEV (reference sequence). Trimming took 0 bases from V and 7 from J, leaving 9 bases between them. Partial CDR3 DNA: TGTGCCAGCAGTCTGTCTCAGGGGAGCGGGCAGCTCTAC. Its translation is CASSLSQGSGQLY. In full, the CDR3 is CASSLSQGSGQLYF.

A word on this clone: The gene names given are mouse names. The CDR3 end is not reached by the read, which stops 1 residue before it; the germline J gene fills it in. The chain couples TRBV12-1 to TRBJ2-4; tentatively, D is TRBD1 or TRBD2 (5 bases each). Trimming removed 3 bases from V and 0 bases from J, with 6 bases in between. The CDR3 spans 13 residues. Germline V CDR1 and CDR2: SGHSN, HYEKVE. This chain's CDR3 is CASSWDSQNTLYF. The CDR3 DNA, read in part, is TGTGCCAGCTCTTGGGACAGTCAAAACACCTTGTAC.

This clone showed up just a few times. The genes and germline here are from mouse. The chain's CDR3 is CASSLSDWGVGAEQFF. The DNA read from the CDR3 is TGTGCCAGCAGTCTGTCGGACTGGGGGGTGGGGGCTGAGCAGTTC. V gene TRBV26 combines with J gene TRBJ2-1; 11 positions match TRBD2. The read terminates 1 residue before the CDR3 end, so the remaining end is supplied by the germline J gene. The CDR3 length is 16 residues. The germline V gene has CDR1 KGHPV and CDR2 FQNQEV (reference sequence). Trimming took 0 bases from V and 7 from J; bases not matched to a gene: 5.

Points on this clone: Germline and genes: mouse. The read falls 1 residue short of the CDR3 end, and the missing part is taken from the germline J gene. The gene calls are TRBV12-2 and TRBJ2-3; perhaps TRBD1 as D (6 bases). Germline loops: CDR1 SGHLS, CDR2 HYDKME. Trimming removed 4 bases at V and 0 bases at J, with 13 bases between. The CDR3 consists of 15 residues. CDR3 sequence reads: CASSPGTPSAETLYF. Incomplete CDR3 DNA: TGTGCCAGCTCCCCCGGGACACCTAGTGCAGAAACGCTGTAT.

As concerns this clone: Germline and genes here are mouse. The sample carries other DNA sequences with the same CDR3. Incomplete CDR3 DNA: TGTGCCAGCAGTCTATCAAACTCCGACTACACC. Translation gives CASSLSNSDYT. The whole CDR3 sequence reads CASSLSNSDYTF. The chain employs TRBV26 and TRBJ1-2; D unresolved. The CDR3 is cut off 1 residue early in the read; its end comes from the germline J gene. CDR3 length equals 12 residues. Germline CDR1 and CDR2: KGHPV and FQNQEV (reference sequence). V lost 3 bases, J lost 0 bases, and 2 bases lay in between.

This clone has only a few counts. Gene and germline names: mouse. The read falls 1 residue short of the CDR3 end, and the missing part is taken from the germline J gene. The chain combines TRBV26 with TRBJ1-1; tentatively, D is TRBD1 (6 bases). The CDR3 has 12 residues. V was cut by 2 bases and J by 5 bases, with 6 bases left in between. Germline CDR1 reads KGHPV; CDR2 reads FQNQEV (reference sequence). The CDR3 loop is CASSLTGTEVFF. CDR3 DNA (partial): TGTGCCAGCAGTCTGACAGGGACAGAAGTCTTC.

This clone was found a few times. Mouse germline and gene names are used. The read halts 1 residue ahead of the CDR3 end, with the missing end drawn from the germline J gene. This rearrangement joins TRBV23 to TRBJ2-7. The V gene's germline CDR1 is KGHTA and CDR2 FQNQQP. This CDR3 is built from 11 residues. CDR3 bases read: TGCTCCAGCAGTCAGTCCTATGAACAGTAC. Protein: CSSSQSYEQY. The full CDR3 protein reads CSSSQSYEQYF.

Concerning this clone itself: Germline and genes here are mouse. The sequence runs out 1 residue before the end of the CDR3; the remainder is reconstructed from the germline J gene. J is TRBJ2-7 and V is TRBV3; 9 bases fit TRBD1. Trimming cost V 1 base and J 4 bases; bases outside gene matches: 2. The CDR3 spans 14 residues. The germline gives CDR1 SNHLY, CDR2 FYNGKV (reference sequence). CDR3 bases read: TGTGCCAGCAGCTTAGGGGACAGGGCTTATGAACAGTAC. Its protein product is CASSLGDRAYEQY. The CDR3, in full, reads CASSLGDRAYEQYF. Full variable domain (remainder filled in from reference TRBV3 and TRBJ2-7): GPKVLQIPSHQIIDMGQMVTLNCDPVSNHLYFYWYKQILGQQMEFLVNFYNGKVMEKSKLFKDQFSVERPDGSYFTLKIQPTALEDSAVYFCASSLGDRAYEQYFGPGTRLTVL.